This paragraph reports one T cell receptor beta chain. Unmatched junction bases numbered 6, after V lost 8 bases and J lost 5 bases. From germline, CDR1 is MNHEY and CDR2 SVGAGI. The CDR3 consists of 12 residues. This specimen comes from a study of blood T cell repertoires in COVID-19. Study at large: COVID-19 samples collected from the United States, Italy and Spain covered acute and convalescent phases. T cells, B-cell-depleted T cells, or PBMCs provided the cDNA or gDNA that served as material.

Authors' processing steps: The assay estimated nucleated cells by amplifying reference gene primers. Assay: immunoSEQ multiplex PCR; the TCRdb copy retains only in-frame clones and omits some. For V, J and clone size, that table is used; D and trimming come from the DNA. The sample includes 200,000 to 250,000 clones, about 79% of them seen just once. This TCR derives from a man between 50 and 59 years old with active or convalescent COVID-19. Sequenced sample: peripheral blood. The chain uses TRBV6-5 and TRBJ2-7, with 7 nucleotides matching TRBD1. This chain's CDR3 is CASRRDSDEQYV. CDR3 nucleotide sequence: TGTGCCAGCCGAAGGGACAGCGACGAGCAGTACGTC.